This T cell receptor (beta chain) was captured by sequencing in a study of CD8+ T cells in alopecia areata. Study-wide findings and caveats: Alphabeta T cells residing in normal skin are also sequenced in scalp samples. In blood and scalp, many expanded lesional clones persisted during tofacitinib. In lesional scalp, particularly from alopecia totalis/universalis, clonality was higher than in normal scalp.

As for treatment: oral pan-JAK inhibitor, 5-10 mg twice daily. Peripheral blood, together with lesional scalp punch biopsies, was collected from alopecia areata patients. The sequencing template was cDNA reverse transcribed from extracted RNA. Repertoires were generated with immunoSEQ multiplex PCR, while TCRdb's copy carries only in-frame clones and drops some. The sample comprises 200,000 to 250,000 clones, 66% of which are singletons, and 0.95% to 1.5% rests with the top ten. This CDR3 has 13 amino acids. Trimming left V 6 bases short and J 4 bases short, with 7 bases between. The germline CDR1 and CDR2 sequences are SNHLY and FYNNEI. About this clone itself: Antigen: not known.

The chain links TRBV2 to TRBJ2-6; D is unresolved. This receptor was obtained from a human donor with alopecia areata. The source was CD4+ T cells sorted from blood, collected between weeks 43 and 45, from a patient treated with tofacitinib. The CDR3 DNA follows: TGTGCCAGCAGGAACACAGGGGCCAACGTCCTGACTTTC. Protein: CASRNTGANVLTF. Filled out from reference TRBV2 and TRBJ2-6, the complete variable domain reads EPEVTQTPSHQVTQMGQEVILRCVPISNHLYFYWYRQILGQKVEFLVSFYNNEISEKSEIFDDQFSVERPDGSNFTLKIRSTKLEDSAMYFCASRNTGANVLTFGAGSRLTVL.